These 22 T cell receptor beta chains came from one sample sequenced in a study of siplizumab effects on memory and regulatory T cells. Only in-frame clones appear in the TCRdb table, and some are missing; sequencing was by immunoSEQ multiplex PCR. The data hold over 95,000 clones, with 80% to 95% observed a single time. Sample: non-Treg CD4+ T cells sorted from blood. The receptor set was obtained from a human donor in good health.

This sequence joins TRBV28 and TRBJ1-1; maybe TRBD1 (5 bases). The CDR3 sequence is 14 residues long. The germline CDR1 and CDR2 sequences are MDHEN and SYDVKM. Deletions cut 2 bases from V and 10 bases from J, with 17 bases between. In nucleotides, the CDR3 is TGTGCCAGCAGTTTAGGGGGATATCCTAGCGGAGCTTTCTTT. Its protein product is CASSLGGYPSGAFF.

The chain couples TRBV4-2 to TRBJ2-3; D is tentatively TRBD1 or TRBD2 (5 bases each). The V gene lost 1 base and the J gene lost 0 bases, with 11 bases spanning the gap. CDR3 size: 16 residues. Germline CDR1 reads LGHNA; CDR2 reads YNFKEQ. CDR3 region: CASSQVDGASTDTQYF. The CDR3 DNA reads TGTGCCAGCAGCCAAGTAGACGGGGCTAGCACAGATACGCAGTATTTT.

The chain links TRBV5-1 to TRBJ2-3; 10 nucleotides align to TRBD2. V was pared by 4 bases and J by 1 base, with 3 bases of the junction left unmatched. The CDR3 length is 15 residues. Germline CDR1 and CDR2: SGHRS and YFSETQ. CDR3 amino acids: CASSLAGAGTDTQYF. The CDR3 DNA reads TGCGCCAGCAGCCTAGCGGGGGCCGGCACAGATACGCAGTATTTT.

As concerns this clone: Other DNA sequences from this sample encode an identical CDR3 as well. The chain joins TRBV5-6 to TRBJ1-1; no reliable D call. CDR1 is SGHDT and CDR2 is YYEEEE in the germline V gene. The CDR3 consists of 14 residues. The germline V and J ends were trimmed by 0 bases and 0 bases, with 6 bases remaining between them. The CDR3 is CASSLVGMNTEAFF. CDR3 DNA: TGTGCCAGCAGCTTGGTTGGGATGAACACTGAAGCTTTCTTT.

The V gene is TRBV7-3, the J gene TRBJ2-1; D remains ambiguous. V lost 3 bases to trimming and J lost 0 bases, with 3 bases between them. Germline CDR1 SGHTA, CDR2 FQGTGA. This CDR3 comprises 13 residues. This CDR3 is CASSLGSYNEQFF. The CDR3 coding sequence is TGTGCCAGCAGCTTGGGCTCCTACAATGAGCAGTTCTTC.

V gene TRBV7-2 combines with J gene TRBJ1-5, with D possibly being TRBD1 (6 bases). The CDR3 is 16 residues long. Per the germline V gene, CDR1 is SGHTA and CDR2 is FQGNSA. The V and J ends lost 3 bases and 0 bases respectively, with 12 bases between them. In nucleotides, the CDR3 is TGTGCCAGCAGCTTTACAGGGATACCTAGCAATCAGCCCCAGCATTTT. Amino acids: CASSFTGIPSNQPQHF.

The genes are TRBV15 and TRBJ2-1; 9 nucleotides align to TRBD1. Germline V gives CDR1 LNHNV, CDR2 YYDKDF (reference sequence). This CDR3 spans 13 amino acids. V shed 2 bases and J 8 bases; nucleotides not matched to a gene: 1. This CDR3 reads CATSRRQGDEQFF. CDR3 sequence (DNA): TGTGCCACCAGCAGAAGACAGGGGGATGAGCAGTTCTTC.

V and J are TRBV6-5 and TRBJ2-7; 16 bases are shared with TRBD2. V shed 8 bases and J 7 bases; nucleotides not matched to a gene: 2. This CDR3 has 13 residues. The germline gives CDR1 MNHEY, CDR2 SVGAGI. The CDR3 protein is CASVGLAGGEQYF. CDR3 coding DNA: TGTGCCAGCGTGGGACTAGCGGGGGGGGAGCAGTACTTC.

The chain combines TRBV12-5 with TRBJ1-2, with 7 bases lining up with TRBD1. The V gene end was trimmed by 4 bases and the J gene end by 8 bases; junction bases not matched to a gene: 4. In germline, CDR1 is LGHNT, CDR2 FRNRAP. CDR3 size: 12 residues. CDR3 sequence: CASGWGTAGYTF. DNA of the CDR3: TGTGCTAGTGGTTGGGGGACAGCCGGCTACACCTTC. The complete variable domain, with remaining parts taken from reference TRBV12-5 and TRBJ1-2, reads DARVTQTPRHKVTEMGQEVTMRCQPILGHNTVFWYRQTMMQGLELLAYFRNRAPLDDSGMPKDRFSAEMPDATLATLKIQPSEPRDSAVYFCASGWGTAGYTFGSGTRLTVV.

The chain joins TRBV5-4 to TRBJ1-1; 7 nucleotides agree with TRBD1. Germline V gene lookup returns CDR1 SGHNT and CDR2 YYREEE (reference sequence). V lost 5 bases and J lost 4; bases outside the gene matches: 5. The CDR3 loop spans 13 amino acids. CDR3 sequence: CASRRGGSTEAFF. CDR3 sequence (DNA): TGTGCCAGCAGAAGAGGGGGCTCCACTGAAGCTTTCTTT.

In its sample, this clone was seen once. The V call is TRBV4-3, the J call TRBJ2-1, with D uncertain. The V end lost 1 base, the J end lost 7 bases, and 14 bases lay between the germline ends. Looked up from germline, CDR1 is LGHNA and CDR2 is YSLEER. This CDR3 is built from 15 residues. The CDR3 loop is CASSQGVGLPNEQFF. Here the CDR3 DNA reads TGCGCCAGCAGCCAAGGTGTCGGCCTCCCTAATGAGCAGTTCTTC.

This chain links TRBV10-3 with TRBJ2-3; possibly TRBD2 for D (5 bases). Germline values: CDR1 ENHRY, CDR2 SYGVKD. This CDR3 has 13 amino acids. V was clipped by 8 bases and J by 0 bases, with 9 bases between them. The CDR3 sequence: CAIGSGSTDTQYF. CDR3 sequence (DNA): TGTGCCATCGGCTCGGGGAGCACAGATACGCAGTATTTT.

The chain combines TRBV30 with TRBJ2-7; D is possibly TRBD1 (7 bases). The CDR3 loop spans 16 amino acids. V was pared by 1 base and J by 7 bases, with 23 bases between. Germline CDR1 GTSNPN, CDR2 SVGIG (reference sequence). The chain's CDR3 is CAWSEIQLGGTEEQYF. Here the CDR3 DNA reads TGTGCCTGGAGTGAAATCCAATTGGGCGGGACAGAGGAGCAGTACTTC.

The rearrangement joins TRBV2 to TRBJ2-5, with D perhaps TRBD1 (5 bases). This CDR3 has 15 amino acids. Germline CDR1 is SNHLY and CDR2 is FYNNEI. Trimming removed 6 bases at V and 4 bases at J, with 18 bases between. In nucleotides, the CDR3 is TGTGCCAGCAGCCGTTCACGGGCGACAGCAGAGACCCAGTACTTC. Translation gives CASSRSRATAETQYF.

CDR3 DNA: TGTGCCAGCACGGGGGAGGAGACCCAGTACTTC. It translates to CASTGEETQYF. V gene TRBV25-1 combines with J gene TRBJ2-5; TRBD2 might be the D (6 bases). CDR1 MGHDK and CDR2 SYGVNS come from the germline V gene. CDR3 length: 11 amino acids. The V and J ends lost 7 bases and 5 bases respectively, with 8 bases between them.

V is TRBV28 and J is TRBJ1-2; TRBD1 matches at 8 bases. The CDR3 runs to 15 residues. Trimming removed 6 bases from V and 4 bases from J; junction bases left unmatched: 10. The germline V gene encodes CDR1 MDHEN and CDR2 SYDVKM. The CDR3 DNA follows: TGTGCCAGCAGCCAACCCTCAGGGGGCGCCTATGGCTACACCTTC. Translated: CASSQPSGGAYGYTF.

The chain combines TRBV9 with TRBJ2-3, with D unclear. The V end lost 4 bases, the J end lost 4 bases, and 7 bases lay between the germline ends. The CDR3 runs to 12 residues. Per germline, CDR1 SGDLS and CDR2 YYNGEE. CDR3 sequence (DNA): TGTGCCAGCAGCCCATATTCAGATACGCAGTATTTT. It translates to CASSPYSDTQYF.

The rearrangement joins TRBV28 to TRBJ2-7; D uncertain. The germline V gene encodes CDR1 MDHEN and CDR2 SYDVKM. The CDR3 covers 12 residues. Trimming took off 3 bases at V and 5 bases at J, with 8 bases between the two ends. The CDR3 coding sequence is TGTGCCAGCAGTTTCGAAGGACACGAGCAGTACTTC. Protein sequence: CASSFEGHEQYF.

The rearrangement uses TRBV7-2 and TRBJ2-7; the match to TRBD1 covers 10 bases. The V segment lost 5 bases and the J segment 4 bases; nucleotides outside the gene matches: 8. The CDR3 is 15 amino acids. Germline V gene sequence: CDR1 SGHTA, CDR2 FQGNSA. The CDR3 spells CASSPRQGAGYEQYF. CDR3 DNA sequence: TGTGCCAGCAGCCCCCGACAGGGGGCAGGGTACGAGCAGTACTTC.

The chain links TRBV9 to TRBJ2-5; tentative D call: TRBD2 (5 bases). The CDR3 runs 16 residues. Trimming took off 3 bases at V and 1 base at J, with 16 bases between the two ends. CDR1 is SGDLS, CDR2 YYNGEE, per germline. The CDR3 sequence: CASSASLQFPQETQYF. In DNA, the CDR3 is TGTGCCAGCAGCGCTAGCCTCCAGTTTCCCCAAGAGACCCAGTACTTC.

The chain carries TRBV6-5 and TRBJ1-1; D is unresolved. The CDR3 extends over 14 amino acids. Germline V gives CDR1 MNHEY, CDR2 SVGAGI. Trimming left V 2 bases short and J 1 base short, with 8 bases between. CDR3 coding DNA: TGTGCCAGCAGTTACGGACGACAGAACACTGAAGCTTTCTTT. Translation: CASSYGRQNTEAFF.

The gene calls are TRBV11-2 and TRBJ2-3; weak D call: TRBD1 (6 bases). In germline, CDR1 is SGHAT, CDR2 FQNNGV. Trimming took 2 bases from V and 1 from J, leaving 10 bases between them. The CDR3 has 15 residues. The CDR3 region has the DNA TGTGCCAGCAGCTTACAGGGGTTCGGCACAGATACGCAGTATTTT. Translation: CASSLQGFGTDTQYF.